This T cell receptor beta chain originates from a study of beta chain features in type 1 diabetes. Study-wide findings and caveats: All four CD4+ subsets from Type 1 diabetes patients carried moderately but significantly shorter TCRB CDR3s. In type 1 diabetes patients, VDJ junctions had fewer insertions; deletions at these junctions were more frequent.

This CDR3 is built from 15 residues. Trimming stripped 5 bases from V and 5 bases from J, with 18 bases between. The germline V gene encodes CDR1 SGHTA and CDR2 FQGNSA. All of the isolated RNA was reverse transcribed, so expressed TCRB transcripts were sequenced. Clones were sequenced by immunoSEQ multiplex PCR, and TCRdb holds only the in-frame ones, with some missing. This table has under 800,000 clones, roughly 15% appearing once. Concerning this clone itself: The antigen is unknown.

This clonotype was sampled from a young man in good health. The sequenced material came from naive CD4+ T cells from blood. This rearrangement joins TRBV7-2 to TRBJ2-5, with D perhaps matching TRBD2 (7 bases). The CDR3 here is CASSDIWGGLETQYF. As DNA, the CDR3 is TGTGCCAGCAGCGATATCTGGGGGGGCTTGGAGACCCAGTACTTC.